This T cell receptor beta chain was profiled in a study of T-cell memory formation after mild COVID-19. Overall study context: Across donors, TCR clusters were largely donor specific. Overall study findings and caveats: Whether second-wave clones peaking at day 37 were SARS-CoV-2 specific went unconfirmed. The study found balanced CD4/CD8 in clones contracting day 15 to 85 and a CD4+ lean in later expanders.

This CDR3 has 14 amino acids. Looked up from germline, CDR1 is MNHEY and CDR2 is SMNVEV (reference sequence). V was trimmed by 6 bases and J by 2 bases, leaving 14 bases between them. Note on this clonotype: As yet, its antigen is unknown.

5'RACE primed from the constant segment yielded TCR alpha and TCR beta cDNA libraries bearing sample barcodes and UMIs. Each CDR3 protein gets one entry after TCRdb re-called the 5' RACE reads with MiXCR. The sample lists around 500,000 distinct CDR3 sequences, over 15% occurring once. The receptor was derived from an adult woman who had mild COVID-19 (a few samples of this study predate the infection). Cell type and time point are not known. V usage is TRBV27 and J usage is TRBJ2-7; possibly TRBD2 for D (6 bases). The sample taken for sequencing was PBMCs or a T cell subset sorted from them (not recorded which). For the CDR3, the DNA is TGTGCCAGCAGCCCCGGGGGTCCGCCCTACGAGCAGTACTTC. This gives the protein CASSPGGPPYEQYF.